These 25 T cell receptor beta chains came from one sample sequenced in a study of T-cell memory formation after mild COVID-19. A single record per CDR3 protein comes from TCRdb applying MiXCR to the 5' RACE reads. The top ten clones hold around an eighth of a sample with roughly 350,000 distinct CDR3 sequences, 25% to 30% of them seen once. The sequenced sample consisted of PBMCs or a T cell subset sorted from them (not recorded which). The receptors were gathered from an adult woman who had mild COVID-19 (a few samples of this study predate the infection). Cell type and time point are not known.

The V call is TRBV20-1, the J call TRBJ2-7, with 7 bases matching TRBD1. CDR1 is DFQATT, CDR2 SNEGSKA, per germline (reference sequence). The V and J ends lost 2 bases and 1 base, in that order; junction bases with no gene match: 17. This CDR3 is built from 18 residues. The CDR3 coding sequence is TGCAGTGCTAGACATTATGGGGGACAGTTCCATTTATCCTACGAGCAGTACTTC. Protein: CSARHYGGQFHLSYEQYF.

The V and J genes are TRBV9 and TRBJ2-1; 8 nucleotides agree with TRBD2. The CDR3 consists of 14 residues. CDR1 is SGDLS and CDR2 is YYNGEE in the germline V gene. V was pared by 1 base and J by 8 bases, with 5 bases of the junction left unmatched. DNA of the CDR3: TGTGCCAGCAGCGTACGACTAGCGAGCTATGAGCAGTTCTTC. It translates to CASSVRLASYEQFF.

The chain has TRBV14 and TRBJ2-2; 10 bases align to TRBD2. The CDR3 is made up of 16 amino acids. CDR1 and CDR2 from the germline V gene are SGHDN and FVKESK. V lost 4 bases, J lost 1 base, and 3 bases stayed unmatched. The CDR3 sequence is CASSPSGGENTGELFF. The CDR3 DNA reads TGTGCCAGCAGCCCTAGCGGGGGAGAGAACACCGGGGAGCTGTTTTTT.

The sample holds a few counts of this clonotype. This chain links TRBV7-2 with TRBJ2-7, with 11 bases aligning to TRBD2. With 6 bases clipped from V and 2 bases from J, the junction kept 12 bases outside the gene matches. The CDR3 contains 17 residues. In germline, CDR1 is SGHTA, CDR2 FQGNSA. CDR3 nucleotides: TGTGCCAGCAGTCGTTCCGGGACTAGCGGTTTGGCCTACGAGCAGTACTTC. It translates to CASSRSGTSGLAYEQYF.

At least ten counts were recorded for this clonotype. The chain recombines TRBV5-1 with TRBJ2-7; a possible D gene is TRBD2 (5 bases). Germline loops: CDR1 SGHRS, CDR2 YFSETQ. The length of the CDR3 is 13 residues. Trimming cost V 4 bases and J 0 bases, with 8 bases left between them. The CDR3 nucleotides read TGCGCCAGCAGCGTAACTAGCTCCTACGAGCAGTACTTC. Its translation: CASSVTSSYEQYF.

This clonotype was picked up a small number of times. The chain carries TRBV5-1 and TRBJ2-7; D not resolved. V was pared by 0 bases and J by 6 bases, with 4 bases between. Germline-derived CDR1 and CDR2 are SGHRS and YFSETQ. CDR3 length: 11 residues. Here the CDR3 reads CASSLDVEQYF. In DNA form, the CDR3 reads TGCGCCAGCAGCTTGGATGTCGAGCAGTACTTC.

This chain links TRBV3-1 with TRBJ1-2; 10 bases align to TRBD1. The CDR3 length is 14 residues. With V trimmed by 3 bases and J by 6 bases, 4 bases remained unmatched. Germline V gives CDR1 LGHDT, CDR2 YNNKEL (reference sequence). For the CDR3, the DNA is TGTGCCAGCAGCCAGACGACAGGGGGCGATGGCTACACCTTC. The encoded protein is CASSQTTGGDGYTF.

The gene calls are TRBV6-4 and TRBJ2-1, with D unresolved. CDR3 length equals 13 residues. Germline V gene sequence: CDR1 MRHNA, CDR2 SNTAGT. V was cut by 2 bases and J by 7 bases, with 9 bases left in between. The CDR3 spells CASSDGPLNEQFF. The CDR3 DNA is TGTGCCAGCAGTGACGGGCCTTTGAATGAGCAGTTCTTC.

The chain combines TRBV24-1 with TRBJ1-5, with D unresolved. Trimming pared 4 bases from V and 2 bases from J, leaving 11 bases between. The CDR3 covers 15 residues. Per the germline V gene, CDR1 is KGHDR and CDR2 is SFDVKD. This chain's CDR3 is CATSERGQGNQPQHF. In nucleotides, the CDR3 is TGTGCCACCAGTGAGCGAGGGCAGGGCAATCAGCCCCAGCATTTT.

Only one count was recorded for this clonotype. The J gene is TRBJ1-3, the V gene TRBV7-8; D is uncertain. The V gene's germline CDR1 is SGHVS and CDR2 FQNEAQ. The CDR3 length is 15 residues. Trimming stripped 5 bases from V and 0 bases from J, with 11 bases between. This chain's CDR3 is CASSPRAFSGNTIYF. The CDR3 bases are TGTGCCAGCAGCCCCCGAGCGTTCTCTGGAAACACCATATATTTT.

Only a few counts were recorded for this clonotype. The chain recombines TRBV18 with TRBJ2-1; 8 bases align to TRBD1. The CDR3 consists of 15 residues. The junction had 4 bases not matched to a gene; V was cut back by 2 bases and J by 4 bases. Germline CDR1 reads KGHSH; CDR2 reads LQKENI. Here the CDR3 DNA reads TGTGCCAGCTCACCAGCGGACAGGGTTTACAATGAGCAGTTCTTC. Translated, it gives CASSPADRVYNEQFF.

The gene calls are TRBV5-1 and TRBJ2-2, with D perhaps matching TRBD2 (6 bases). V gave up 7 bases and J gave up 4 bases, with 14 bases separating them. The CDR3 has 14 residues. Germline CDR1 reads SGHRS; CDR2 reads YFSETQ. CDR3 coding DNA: TGCGCCAGCCAGGCGGGGAGAGTCACCGGGGAGCTGTTTTTT. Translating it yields CASQAGRVTGELFF.

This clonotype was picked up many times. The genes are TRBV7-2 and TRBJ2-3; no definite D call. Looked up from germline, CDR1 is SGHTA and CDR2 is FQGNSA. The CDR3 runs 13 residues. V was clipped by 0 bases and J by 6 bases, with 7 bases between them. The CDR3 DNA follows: TGTGCCAGCAGCTTAGCGAGTATGGATACGCAGTATTTT. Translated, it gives CASSLASMDTQYF. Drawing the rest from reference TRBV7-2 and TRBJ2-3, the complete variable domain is GAGVSQSPSNKVTEKGKDVELRCDPISGHTALYWYRQSLGQGLEFLIYFQGNSAPDKSGLPSDRFSAERTGGSVSTLTIQRTQQEDSAVYLCASSLASMDTQYFGPGTRLTVL.

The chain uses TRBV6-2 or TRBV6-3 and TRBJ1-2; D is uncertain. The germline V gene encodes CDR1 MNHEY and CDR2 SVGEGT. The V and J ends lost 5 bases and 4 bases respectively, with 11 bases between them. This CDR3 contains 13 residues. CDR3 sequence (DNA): TGTGCCAGCAGTGAACACGGAGCCTATGGCTACACCTTC. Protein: CASSEHGAYGYTF.

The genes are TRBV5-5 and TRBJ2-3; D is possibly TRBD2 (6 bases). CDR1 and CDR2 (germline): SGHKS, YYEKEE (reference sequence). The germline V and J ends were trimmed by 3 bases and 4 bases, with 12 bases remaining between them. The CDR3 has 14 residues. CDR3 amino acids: CASSSRTTADTQYF. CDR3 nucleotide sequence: TGTGCCAGCAGCTCCCGGACTACGGCAGATACGCAGTATTTT.

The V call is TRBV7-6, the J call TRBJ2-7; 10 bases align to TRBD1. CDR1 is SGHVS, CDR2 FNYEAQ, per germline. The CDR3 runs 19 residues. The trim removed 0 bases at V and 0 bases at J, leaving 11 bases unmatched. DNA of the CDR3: TGTGCCAGCAGCTTAGCCTCCGGGACAGGGGCCGCGAACTCCTACGAGCAGTACTTC. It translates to CASSLASGTGAANSYEQYF.

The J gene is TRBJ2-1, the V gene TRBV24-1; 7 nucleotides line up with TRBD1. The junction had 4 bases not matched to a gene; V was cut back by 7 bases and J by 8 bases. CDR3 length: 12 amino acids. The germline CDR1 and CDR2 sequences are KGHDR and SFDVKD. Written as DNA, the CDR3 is TGTGCCACCAGCTTGAGGGGGCATGAGCAGTTCTTC. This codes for CATSLRGHEQFF.

The CDR3 bases are TGTGCCACCAGCAGTCCGGCTTTCCAGCGGGAGGTCAATACGCAGTATTTT. Translation: CATSSPAFQREVNTQYF. The chain has TRBV15 and TRBJ2-3, with 9 positions matching TRBD2. The V segment lost 3 bases and the J segment 7 bases; nucleotides outside the gene matches: 14. CDR1 and CDR2 from the germline V gene are LNHNV and YYDKDF (reference sequence). The CDR3 has 17 amino acids.

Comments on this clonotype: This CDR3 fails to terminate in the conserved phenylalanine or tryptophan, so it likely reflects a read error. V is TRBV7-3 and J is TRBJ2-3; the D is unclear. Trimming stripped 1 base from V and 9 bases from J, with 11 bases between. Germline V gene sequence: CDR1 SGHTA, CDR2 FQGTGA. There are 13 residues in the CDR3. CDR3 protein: CASSLSRMETQYS. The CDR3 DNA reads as TGTGCCAGCAGCTTAAGTCGAATGGAAACGCAGTATTCT.

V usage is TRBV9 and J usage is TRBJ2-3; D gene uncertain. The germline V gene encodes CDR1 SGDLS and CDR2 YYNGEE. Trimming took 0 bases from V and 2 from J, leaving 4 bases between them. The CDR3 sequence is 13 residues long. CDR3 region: CASSVADTDTQYF. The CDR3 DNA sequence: TGTGCCAGCAGCGTAGCTGACACAGATACGCAGTATTTT. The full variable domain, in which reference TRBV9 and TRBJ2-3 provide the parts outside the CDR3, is DSGVTQTPKHLITATGQRVTLRCSPRSGDLSVYWYQQSLDQGLQFLIQYYNGEERAKGNILERFSAQQFPDLHSELNLSSLELGDSALYFCASSVADTDTQYFGPGTRLTVL.

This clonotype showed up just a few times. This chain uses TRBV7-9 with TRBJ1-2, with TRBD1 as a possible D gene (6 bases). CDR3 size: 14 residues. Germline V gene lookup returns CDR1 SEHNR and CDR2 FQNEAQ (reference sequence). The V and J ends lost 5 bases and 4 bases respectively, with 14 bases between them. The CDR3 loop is CASSPSGAGYGYTF. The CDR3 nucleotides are TGTGCCAGCAGCCCGTCGGGGGCTGGCTATGGCTACACCTTC.

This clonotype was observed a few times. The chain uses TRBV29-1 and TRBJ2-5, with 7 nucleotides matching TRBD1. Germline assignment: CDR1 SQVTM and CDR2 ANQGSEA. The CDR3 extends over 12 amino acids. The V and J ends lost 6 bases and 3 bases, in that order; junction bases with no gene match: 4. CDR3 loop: CSVTGAEETQYF. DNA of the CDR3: TGCAGCGTAACAGGGGCCGAAGAGACCCAGTACTTC.

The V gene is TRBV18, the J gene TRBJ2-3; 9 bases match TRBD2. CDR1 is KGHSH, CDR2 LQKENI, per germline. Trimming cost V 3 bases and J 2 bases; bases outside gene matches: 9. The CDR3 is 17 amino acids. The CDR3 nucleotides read TGTGCCAGCTCACCGACTGTAGGACTAGCGTACACAGATACGCAGTATTTT. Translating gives CASSPTVGLAYTDTQYF.

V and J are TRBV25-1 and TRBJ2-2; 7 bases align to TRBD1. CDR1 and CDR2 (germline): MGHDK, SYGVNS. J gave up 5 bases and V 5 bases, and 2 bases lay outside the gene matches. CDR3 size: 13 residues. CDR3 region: CASSKTGTGELFF. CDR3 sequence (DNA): TGTGCCAGCAGTAAGACAGGGACCGGGGAGCTGTTTTTT.

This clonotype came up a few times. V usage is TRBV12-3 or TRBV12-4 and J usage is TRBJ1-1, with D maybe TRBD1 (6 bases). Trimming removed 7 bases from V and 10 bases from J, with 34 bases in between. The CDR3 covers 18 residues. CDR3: CASTLADWAQRQVLRAFF. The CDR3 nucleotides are TGTGCCAGCACGTTGGCGGATTGGGCTCAACGACAGGTCTTGAGAGCTTTCTTT.